The T cell receptor (beta chain) described here comes from a study of early T cells in non-severe SARS-CoV-2 infection. For the study at large: The study sequenced bulk RNA from unsorted whole blood, with chains unpaired.

Trimming took 7 bases from V and 1 from J, leaving 10 bases between them. Germline-derived CDR1 and CDR2 are WSHSY and SAAADI. The CDR3 sequence is 13 residues long. Separate cDNA molecules each had unique molecular identifiers attached to them. Each CDR3 protein gets one entry after TCRdb re-called the 5' RACE reads with MiXCR. The table has some 40,000 distinct CDR3 sequences, approximately 5.9% seen once. At least ten counts were recorded for this clonotype. The antigen remains undetermined. Study-level findings and limits: Private and CD4 specificities were missed by VDJdb matching, skewed to anti-spike CD8.

The sequence derives from an adult who was a healthcare worker with PCR-confirmed SARS-CoV-2 infection or an uninfected control (not recorded which). This chain connects TRBV10-2 to TRBJ1-1, with TRBD1 as a possible D gene (5 bases). Source: whole blood, taken at baseline. The CDR3: CASTPGRNTEAFF. The CDR3 nucleotides are TGCGCCAGCACCCCGGGACGGAACACTGAAGCTTTCTTT.